These T cell receptor beta chains were read from a single sample in a study of blood T cells in healthy people across ages. TCRdb fed the 5' RACE reads into MiXCR, producing one record per CDR3 protein. The table lists 1.6 million or so distinct CDR3 sequences, roughly 32% of them singletons. Specimen: blood. Receptors originate from a woman aged 30 to 39 in good health. CDR3s include the opening cysteine and the closing phenylalanine or tryptophan. Each record gives: J gene, V gene, D gene, clone size, CDR3 protein, CDR3 DNA. D genes are given only for firm matches. Clone size, where shown, is once, few, many, or a class for clones that have expanded.

TRBJ2-5 | TRBV5-1 | NA | NA | CASSSPKETQYF | TGCGCCAGCAGCTCCCCAAAGGAGACCCAGTACTTC
TRBJ2-5 | TRBV20-1 | NA | few | CSATQGYYQETQYF | TGCAGTGCTACCCAAGGATATTACCAAGAGACCCAGTACTTC
TRBJ2-3 | TRBV6-6 | NA | many | CASSYAHPSTDTQYF | TGTGCCAGCAGTTACGCCCATCCTAGCACAGATACGCAGTATTTT
TRBJ2-3 | TRBV7-9 | NA | few | CASSSPWAGANTDTQYF | TGTGCCAGCAGCTCCCCATGGGCGGGGGCTAACACAGATACGCAGTATTTT
TRBJ2-6 | TRBV3-1 | TRBD2 | NA | CASSHTTSGYSSGANVLTF | TGTGCCAGCAGCCACACTACTAGCGGGTATTCCTCTGGGGCCAACGTCCTGACTTTC
TRBJ2-3 | TRBV5-1 | NA | NA | CASSSQRTDTQYF | TGCGCCAGCAGCTCCCAGAGGACAGATACGCAGTATTTT
TRBJ1-2 | TRBV6-1 | TRBD1 | few | CASSAPGTDYGYTF | TGTGCCAGCAGTGCCCCCGGGACAGACTATGGCTACACCTTC
TRBJ1-2 | TRBV6-5 | TRBD1 | few | CASSSLPDRVDGYTF | TGTGCCAGCAGTTCCCTACCGGACAGGGTCGATGGCTACACCTTC
TRBJ2-4 | TRBV29-1 | NA | many | CSAVQSKNIQYF | TGCAGCGCTGTACAGTCCAAAAACATTCAGTACTTC
TRBJ2-5 | TRBV12-3/TRBV12-4 | TRBD1 | NA | CASSYQDRGKETQYF | TGTGCCAGCAGCTACCAAGACAGGGGGAAAGAGACCCAGTACTTC
TRBJ1-2 | TRBV20-1 | NA | NA | CSALGALDSPKGYTF | TGCAGTGCCCTGGGGGCCCTCGACAGTCCAAAGGGCTACACCTTC
TRBJ1-1 | TRBV20-1 | NA | few | CSARAPPGNTEAFF | TGCAGTGCTAGAGCCCCCCCGGGGAACACTGAAGCTTTCTTT
TRBJ2-3 | TRBV2 | NA | few | CASSGLDVSTDTQYF | TGTGCCAGCAGTGGACTCGATGTGAGCACAGATACGCAGTATTTT
TRBJ2-1 | TRBV7-9 | NA | few | CASSSSGLYNEQFF | TGTGCCAGCAGCTCCAGCGGGCTCTACAATGAGCAGTTCTTC
TRBJ1-2 | TRBV14 | TRBD1 | NA | CASSLGQGPTANYGYTF | TGTGCCAGCAGCCTCGGACAGGGGCCGACCGCTAACTATGGCTACACCTTC
TRBJ2-3 | TRBV2 | NA | few | CASVRASLTDTQYF | TGTGCCAGCGTGCGGGCGAGCCTCACAGATACGCAGTATTTT
TRBJ2-7 | TRBV25-1 | NA | few | CASRGETGEQYF | TGTGCCAGCAGGGGGGAGACGGGGGAGCAGTACTTC
TRBJ1-2 | TRBV29-1 | NA | few | CSVEERVGPNYGYTF | TGCAGCGTTGAAGAAAGAGTAGGGCCTAACTATGGCTACACCTTC
TRBJ2-7 | TRBV18 | NA | NA | CASSSFTEPSYEQYF | TGTGCCAGCTCATCTTTTACAGAACCCTCCTACGAGCAGTACTTC
TRBJ1-6 | TRBV6-8 | NA | NA | CASSYEVDSPLHF | TGTGCCAGCAGTTACGAGGTGGATTCACCCCTCCACTTT
TRBJ1-2 | TRBV20-1 | NA | NA | CSADRYYGYTF | TGCAGTGCTGACAGGTACTATGGCTACACCTTC
TRBJ2-3 | TRBV27 | NA | few | CASKVSRIDTQYF | TGTGCCAGCAAGGTTAGCAGAATAGATACGCAGTATTTT
TRBJ2-3 | TRBV20-1 | TRBD2 | NA | CSATGTTTSTGTQYF | TGCAGTGCGACCGGGACGACGACTAGCACAGGTACGCAGTATTTT
TRBJ2-1 | TRBV7-2 | NA | NA | CASSPSTGEVYEQFF | TGTGCCAGCAGCCCCTCGACGGGAGAGGTCTATGAGCAGTTCTTC
TRBJ2-7 | TRBV4-1 | NA | many | CASSQENGARSEQYF | TGCGCCAGCAGCCAAGAAAACGGGGCGCGATCCGAGCAGTACTTC
TRBJ2-7 | TRBV12-3/TRBV12-4 | TRBD1 | NA | CASSDIRDRGGEQYF | TGTGCCAGCAGTGACATCCGGGACAGGGGAGGGGAGCAGTACTTC
TRBJ1-1 | TRBV5-1 | NA | NA | CASSLAEDSFGTEAFF | TGCGCCAGCAGCTTGGCCGAGGACAGTTTCGGCACTGAAGCTTTCTTT
TRBJ1-1 | TRBV29-1 | NA | many | CSVESQSEAFF | TGCAGCGTTGAATCGCAGTCTGAAGCTTTCTTT
TRBJ1-1 | TRBV20-1 | NA | NA | CSARVGIMNTEAFF | TGCAGTGCTAGAGTGGGGATAATGAACACTGAAGCTTTCTTT
TRBJ2-7 | TRBV20-1 | NA | few | CSARDIRGSYEQYF | TGCAGTGCTAGAGATATAAGGGGCTCCTACGAGCAGTACTTC
TRBJ2-5 | TRBV12-3/TRBV12-4 | NA | NA | CASSFISGETQYF | TGTGCCAGCAGTTTTATAAGCGGTGAGACCCAGTACTTC
TRBJ2-5 | TRBV27 | NA | few | CASSPASNTNSLETQYF | TGTGCCAGCAGTCCTGCCAGCAACACTAATTCCCTAGAGACCCAGTACTTC
TRBJ2-7 | TRBV2 | TRBD2 | NA | CASKGDYPYEQYF | TGTGCCAGCAAAGGGGACTACCCCTACGAGCAGTACTTC
TRBJ1-1 | TRBV18 | TRBD1 | NA | CASSPILGQGSEAFF | TGTGCCAGCTCACCAATATTGGGACAGGGATCTGAAGCTTTCTTT
TRBJ1-5 | TRBV20-1 | NA | few | CSARRLGQPQHF | TGCAGTGCCCGTCGTTTGGGGCAGCCCCAGCATTTT
TRBJ2-5 | TRBV7-2 | NA | NA | CASSDAGIDRPGETQYF | TGTGCCAGCAGCGACGCTGGAATCGACAGGCCCGGGGAGACCCAGTACTTC
TRBJ2-5 | TRBV5-1 | TRBD1 | NA | CASAVRTGGRETQYF | TGCGCCAGCGCAGTGAGGACAGGGGGTAGAGAGACCCAGTACTTC
TRBJ2-3 | TRBV30 | NA | NA | CAWSRGPSTDTQYF | TGTGCCTGGAGTCGGGGGCCTAGCACAGATACGCAGTATTTT
TRBJ2-3 | TRBV28 | NA | few | CASNPGQGGDTQYF | TGTGCCAGCAACCCTGGCCAGGGGGGAGATACGCAGTATTTT
TRBJ1-2 | TRBV9 | NA | few | CASSPDLAGAKGYGYTF | TGTGCCAGCAGCCCCGATTTGGCAGGCGCGAAGGGCTATGGCTACACCTTC
TRBJ2-3 | TRBV20-1 | NA | NA | CSAPVRGGDTQYF | TGCAGTGCCCCGGTGAGGGGGGGAGATACGCAGTATTTT
TRBJ2-3 | TRBV28 | TRBD2 | few | CASSLPTGGDTQYF | TGTGCCAGCAGTTTACCCACGGGAGGGGATACGCAGTATTTT
TRBJ1-2 | TRBV5-4 | NA | NA | CASSPGGRGSLGYGYTF | TGTGCCAGCAGCCCTGGGGGCAGGGGCAGCTTGGGCTATGGCTACACCTTC
TRBJ2-7 | TRBV5-6 | NA | few | CASSSDGGIYEQYF | TGTGCCAGCAGCTCGGATGGAGGGATCTACGAGCAGTACTTC
TRBJ2-3 | TRBV5-1 | NA | NA | CASSLVRSVYASTDTQYF | TGCGCCAGCAGCTTGGTTCGGTCAGTTTACGCTAGCACAGATACGCAGTATTTT
TRBJ2-3 | TRBV20-1 | NA | once | CSASLRGDTQYF | TGCAGTGCTAGCCTTCGGGGAGATACGCAGTATTTT
TRBJ2-3 | TRBV28 | NA | few | CASSQNTGDSTDTQYF | TGTGCCAGCAGTCAGAATACAGGGGACTCCACAGATACGCAGTATTTT
TRBJ1-4 | TRBV12-3/TRBV12-4 | TRBD1 | NA | CASSFSGQENEKLFF | TGTGCCAGCAGTTTCTCGGGACAGGAGAATGAAAAACTGTTTTTT
TRBJ2-2 | TRBV10-3 | TRBD1 | few | CACKPGQGVIWNTGELFF | TGTGCCTGCAAACCGGGACAGGGGGTAATTTGGAACACCGGGGAGCTGTTTTTT
TRBJ1-2 | TRBV27 | NA | NA | CASSSYSDYGYTF | TGTGCCAGCAGTTCGTACTCGGACTATGGCTACACCTTC
TRBJ2-1 | TRBV30 | NA | NA | CARSGSFFGEQFF | TGTGCCCGGAGTGGATCATTTTTTGGTGAGCAGTTCTTC
TRBJ2-1 | TRBV28 | TRBD2 | NA | CASRLPGTSAYNEQFF | TGTGCCAGCAGGCTGCCCGGGACTAGCGCGTACAATGAGCAGTTCTTC
TRBJ1-4 | TRBV6-1 | NA | few | CASISEAAGEKLFF | TGTGCCAGCATCTCAGAGGCGGCCGGTGAAAAACTGTTTTTT
TRBJ2-7 | TRBV13 | TRBD2 | few | CASSSWTSGGVQAPAEQYF | TGTGCCAGCAGCTCCTGGACTAGCGGGGGGGTACAGGCACCTGCCGAGCAGTACTTC
TRBJ2-7 | TRBV30 | NA | few | CAWSVLKKRDEQYF | TGTGCCTGGAGTGTACTGAAAAAAAGGGACGAGCAGTACTTC
TRBJ1-5 | TRBV6-1 | NA | NA | CASNDSNQPQHF | TGTGCCAGCAACGATAGCAATCAGCCCCAGCATTTT
TRBJ2-5 | TRBV5-1 | TRBD2 | few | CASSVGTSGNQETQYF | TGCGCCAGCAGCGTCGGGACTAGCGGCAACCAAGAGACCCAGTACTTC
TRBJ2-7 | TRBV28 | NA | NA | CASRARRGFYRYEQYF | TGTGCCAGCAGGGCCCGGAGGGGGTTTTATCGTTACGAGCAGTACTTC
TRBJ2-5 | TRBV20-1 | NA | few | CSAIEKLLTYQETQYF | TGCAGTGCTATCGAAAAACTTCTTACGTACCAAGAGACCCAGTACTTC
TRBJ1-2 | TRBV20-1 | NA | few | CSARPPGGSSYGYTF | TGCAGTGCTAGACCCCCTGGGGGGTCGTCCTATGGCTACACCTTC